This TCR beta chain emerged from a study of long-term antiretroviral therapy in people with HIV. V lost 4 bases to trimming and J lost 1 base, with 20 bases between them. The CDR3 consists of 18 residues. The V gene's germline CDR1 is SEHNR and CDR2 FQNEAQ (reference sequence). They ran version v3.0 of the immunoSEQ assay at survey level. Sequencing used immunoSEQ multiplex PCR; TCRdb keeps in-frame clones, though not all of them. The sample carries 20,000 to 25,000 clones, approximately 76% recorded once. Study-level results: CDR3 length ranges were narrower in HIV repertoires than in controls.

As concerns this clone: Its target is not known.

The receptor comes from a woman aged 40-49 years with HIV. Source: unsorted PBMCs, taken about 1.8 years before starting antiretroviral therapy. The V and J genes are TRBV7-9 and TRBJ2-1, with D perhaps matching TRBD1 or TRBD2 (5 bases each). CDR3 nucleotide sequence: TGTGCCAGCAGCTGGGATGAGGGACGCCCAAGGTCCTACAATGAGCAGTTCTTC. This codes for CASSWDEGRPRSYNEQFF.